The 28 T cell receptor beta chains below all came from one sample that was sequenced in a study of blood T cell repertoires in COVID-19. Assay: immunoSEQ multiplex PCR; the TCRdb copy retains only in-frame clones and omits some. The data hold 280,000 or so clones, with roughly 90% observed a single time. Input material: PBMCs or T cells enriched from blood (not recorded which). These receptors originate from a woman aged 50 to 65 who had been exposed to COVID-19.

This clone has just one count. V gene TRBV6-5 combines with J gene TRBJ1-6; 9 positions agree with TRBD1. The CDR3 is 16 residues long. The germline gives CDR1 MNHEY, CDR2 SVGAGI. V gave up 0 bases and J gave up 10 bases; unmatched junction bases: 7. CDR3 nucleotide sequence: TGTGCCAGCAGTTACTCGTCCGGGACAGGGAACTCACCCCTCCACTTT. Protein sequence: CASSYSSGTGNSPLHF.

DNA for the CDR3: TGTGCCAGCAGTACCCCAGGGGGGATGAACACTGAAGCTTTCTTT. It is translated as CASSTPGGMNTEAFF. The chain joins TRBV6-2 or TRBV6-3 to TRBJ1-1; 7 bases are shared with TRBD1. Germline CDR1 and CDR2: MNHEY and SVGEGT. The V gene end was trimmed by 5 bases and the J gene end by 0 bases; junction bases not matched to a gene: 6. This CDR3 region has 15 residues.

This chain connects TRBV3-1 (or the pseudogene TRBV3-2) to TRBJ1-2, with D possibly being TRBD1 (5 bases). CDR3 length equals 13 residues. V lost 3 bases and J lost 2, with 7 bases in between. Germline CDR1 is LGHDT and CDR2 is YNNKEL (reference sequence). Here the CDR3 DNA reads TGTGCCAGCAGCCAGACAGCCAACTATGGCTACACCTTC. It is translated as CASSQTANYGYTF.

The chain recombines TRBV11-2 with TRBJ2-3, with TRBD2 matching over 11 bases. V lost 0 bases to trimming and J lost 6 bases; unmatched junction nucleotides: 8. The V gene's germline CDR1 is SGHAT and CDR2 FQNNGV. The CDR3 extends over 17 amino acids. The CDR3 protein is CASSLDLMTSGADTQYF. The CDR3 region has the DNA TGTGCCAGCAGCTTAGACTTGATGACTAGCGGGGCTGATACGCAGTATTTT.

The J gene is TRBJ2-7, the V gene TRBV3-1 (or the pseudogene TRBV3-2), with a possible D match to TRBD1 (6 bases). V lost 4 bases to trimming and J lost 0 bases, with 13 bases between them. The length of the CDR3 is 15 residues. Germline values: CDR1 LGHDT, CDR2 YNNKEL (reference sequence). This chain's CDR3 is CASSPSGTTSYEQYF. Here the CDR3 DNA reads TGTGCCAGCAGCCCCTCCGGGACAACCTCCTACGAGCAGTACTTC.

This clone was seen a handful of times. The rearrangement uses TRBV2 and TRBJ2-2; tentatively, D is TRBD2 (5 bases). Trimming left V 2 bases short and J 1 base short, with 11 bases between. Germline V lookup: CDR1 SNHLY, CDR2 FYNNEI. This CDR3 region has 16 residues. The chain's CDR3 is CASSESARGNTGELFF. The DNA for the CDR3 is TGTGCCAGCAGTGAATCTGCACGGGGGAACACCGGGGAGCTGTTTTTT.

This chain's CDR3 is CASSFSTGHNEKLFF. DNA for the CDR3: TGTGCCAGCAGCTTCTCAACGGGACATAATGAAAAACTGTTTTTT. The chain carries TRBV7-9 and TRBJ1-4, with D possibly TRBD1 on 6 matching bases. Trimming cost V 3 bases and J 4 bases, with 12 bases left between them. Germline CDR1 and CDR2: SEHNR and FQNEAQ (reference sequence). CDR3 length: 15 amino acids.

The chain employs TRBV18 and TRBJ2-1; TRBD2 matches at 7 bases. With 2 bases clipped from V and 6 bases from J, the junction kept 4 bases outside the gene matches. Germline V lookup: CDR1 KGHSH, CDR2 LQKENI. The CDR3 consists of 14 residues. CDR3: CASSPGGGVNEQFF. As DNA, the CDR3 is TGTGCCAGCTCACCAGGCGGGGGAGTCAATGAGCAGTTCTTC. Full variable domain (rest looked up from reference TRBV18 and TRBJ2-1): NAGVMQNPRHLVRRRGQEARLRCSPMKGHSHVYWYRQLPEEGLKFMVYLQKENIIDESGMPKERFSAEFPKEGPSILRIQQVVRGDSAAYFCASSPGGGVNEQFFGPGTRLTVL.

The CDR3 nucleotides are TGTGCCAGCAGCCCTTACGGGGAAACAAACACTGAAGCTTTCTTT. It encodes CASSPYGETNTEAFF. V gene TRBV11-2 combines with J gene TRBJ1-1; D remains unclear. V was shortened by 5 bases and J by 2 bases, with 15 bases between the two germline ends. The CDR3 covers 15 residues. From germline, CDR1 is SGHAT and CDR2 FQNNGV. Using reference TRBV11-2 and TRBJ1-1 for the parts outside the CDR3, the full variable domain is EAGVAQSPRYKIIEKRQSVAFWCNPISGHATLYWYQQILGQGPKLLIQFQNNGVVDDSQLPKDRFSAERLKGVDSTLKIQPAKLEDSAVYLCASSPYGETNTEAFFGQGTRLTVV.

The chain is built from TRBV3-1 (or the pseudogene TRBV3-2) and TRBJ2-2; a possible D gene is TRBD2 (6 bases). The germline V gene encodes CDR1 LGHDT and CDR2 YNNKEL (reference sequence). CDR3 size: 16 residues. The germline V and J ends were trimmed by 5 bases and 2 bases, with 15 bases remaining between them. In nucleotides, the CDR3 is TGTGCCAGCAGCTCAGCCGGGGGAATAAACACCGGGGAGCTGTTTTTT. Amino acids: CASSSAGGINTGELFF.

The chain recombines TRBV19 with TRBJ2-7; 10 nucleotides match TRBD1. The CDR3 has 15 amino acids. With 3 bases clipped from V and 3 bases from J, the junction kept 5 bases outside the gene matches. Germline CDR1 is LNHDA and CDR2 is SQIVND (reference sequence). CDR3: CASSMTGGVFYEQYF. CDR3 DNA sequence: TGTGCCAGTAGTATGACAGGGGGCGTCTTCTACGAGCAGTACTTC.

The chain links TRBV10-3 to TRBJ1-1; D might be TRBD1 (5 bases). The CDR3 totals 15 residues. With 0 bases removed from V and 5 bases from J, the gap between germline ends came to 13 bases. Germline values: CDR1 ENHRY, CDR2 SYGVKD. CDR3 coding DNA: TGTGCCATCAGTGAGTCGACAGTCCTTGGTACTGAAGCTTTCTTT. This translates into CAISESTVLGTEAFF.

The chain carries TRBV28 and TRBJ1-1; D possibly corresponds to TRBD1 (6 bases). CDR1 and CDR2 (germline): MDHEN, SYDVKM. The CDR3 is made up of 18 amino acids. V lost 7 bases to trimming and J lost 6 bases, with 30 bases between them. The CDR3 sequence is CASTQTGFAGSPWAEAFF. Written as DNA, the CDR3 is TGTGCCAGCACACAAACAGGGTTCGCAGGTAGTCCGTGGGCTGAAGCTTTCTTT.

The chain employs TRBV2 and TRBJ1-1; D gene uncertain. This CDR3 is 14 amino acids long. Looked up from germline, CDR1 is SNHLY and CDR2 is FYNNEI. V lost 4 bases to trimming and J lost 8 bases, with 17 bases between them. CDR3: CASSGGLPLREAFF. The CDR3 nucleotides read TGTGCCAGCAGTGGTGGACTGCCCTTGAGGGAAGCTTTCTTT. Full variable domain (rest looked up from reference TRBV2 and TRBJ1-1): EPEVTQTPSHQVTQMGQEVILRCVPISNHLYFYWYRQILGQKVEFLVSFYNNEISEKSEIFDDQFSVERPDGSNFTLKIRSTKLEDSAMYFCASSGGLPLREAFFGQGTRLTVV.

This chain links TRBV27 with TRBJ1-2, with D possibly matching TRBD1 (6 bases). Trimming took off 6 bases at V and 0 bases at J, with 14 bases between the two ends. The CDR3 contains 15 residues. Germline loops: CDR1 MNHEY, CDR2 SMNVEV (reference sequence). The CDR3 coding sequence is TGTGCCAGCAGACTAACAGGGTGGGCTAACTATGGCTACACCTTC. As protein: CASRLTGWANYGYTF.

The DNA for the CDR3 is TGCAGCGTCCCGGCCTGGACTAGCAACACAGATACGCAGTATTTT. It is translated as CSVPAWTSNTDTQYF. The J gene is TRBJ2-3, the V gene TRBV29-1; 8 bases fit TRBD2. V was pared by 6 bases and J by 2 bases, with 10 bases of the junction left unmatched. Per germline, CDR1 SQVTM and CDR2 ANQGSEA. CDR3 size: 15 residues.

The chain combines TRBV5-1 with TRBJ2-1; possibly TRBD2 for D (5 bases). Germline loops: CDR1 SGHRS, CDR2 YFSETQ. The CDR3 is made up of 12 amino acids. V was cut by 6 bases and J by 9 bases, with 13 bases left in between. The CDR3: CASTERAGEQFF. For the CDR3, the DNA is TGCGCCAGCACGGAAAGGGCGGGTGAGCAGTTCTTC.

The V and J genes are TRBV29-1 and TRBJ2-7; tentative D call: TRBD1 (5 bases). In germline, CDR1 is SQVTM, CDR2 ANQGSEA. There are 14 residues in the CDR3. Trimming cost V 6 bases and J 0 bases, with 15 bases left between them. The CDR3 coding sequence is TGCAGCGTGACAGAGTATCAGTTCTCCTACGAGCAGTACTTC. Its translation is CSVTEYQFSYEQYF.

The V gene is TRBV11-3, the J gene TRBJ2-3, with D perhaps matching TRBD2 (6 bases). CDR1 SGHNT and CDR2 YENEEA come from the germline V gene. Trimming took off 3 bases at V and 1 base at J, with 14 bases between the two ends. CDR3 length: 16 amino acids. The CDR3 DNA sequence: TGTGCCAGCAGCTTTGGGGGGACTGCACGCACAGATACGCAGTATTTT. Its translation: CASSFGGTARTDTQYF.

V is TRBV19 and J is TRBJ1-4; D might be TRBD1 (5 bases). The germline CDR1 and CDR2 sequences are LNHDA and SQIVND (reference sequence). There are 14 residues in the CDR3. V was clipped by 5 bases and J by 4 bases, with 11 bases between them. CDR3: CASSEGDFNEKLFF. CDR3 in DNA: TGTGCCAGTAGTGAAGGGGATTTTAATGAAAAACTGTTTTTT.

This chain connects TRBV5-5 to TRBJ2-1; 9 bases agree with TRBD2. Unmatched junction bases numbered 11, after V lost 1 base and J lost 9 bases. This CDR3 is 16 amino acids long. Germline V CDR1 and CDR2: SGHKS, YYEKEE (reference sequence). DNA of the CDR3: TGTGCCAGCAGCTTGTTTGGCGGGGGGGCCTATTCTGAGCAGTTCTTC. Translation gives CASSLFGGGAYSEQFF.

The chain combines TRBV19 with TRBJ2-4, with D perhaps TRBD1 (6 bases). V lost 5 bases to trimming and J lost 6 bases, with 26 bases between them. This CDR3 is built from 18 residues. Germline lookup yields CDR1 LNHDA and CDR2 SQIVND (reference sequence). CDR3 DNA sequence: TGTGCCAGTAGTCCCGAATCGGACTCGACAGGAAGGAGAAACATTCAGTACTTC. Residues: CASSPESDSTGRRNIQYF.

This chain uses TRBV19 with TRBJ1-5, with 9 nucleotides matching TRBD1. V lost 9 bases and J lost 1; bases outside the gene matches: 16. Germline CDR1 is LNHDA and CDR2 is SQIVND (reference sequence). The CDR3 runs to 18 residues. Here the CDR3 DNA reads TGTGCCAGCGAACCGACAGGGGGTCTGACCTTCAGCAATCAGCCCCAGCATTTT. Its translation: CASEPTGGLTFSNQPQHF.

The chain couples TRBV2 to TRBJ2-3; 11 nucleotides match TRBD1. This CDR3 is built from 15 residues. V dropped 5 bases and J dropped 1; count of bases not matched to a gene: 2. Per the germline V gene, CDR1 is SNHLY and CDR2 is FYNNEI. The CDR3 here is CASSRDRGGTDTQYF. The DNA of the CDR3 is TGTGCCAGCAGTCGGGACAGGGGGGGCACAGATACGCAGTATTTT.

This sequence joins TRBV3-1 (or the pseudogene TRBV3-2) and TRBJ1-6; D not resolved. Trimming cost V 5 bases and J 9 bases, with 8 bases left between them. The germline gives CDR1 LGHDT, CDR2 YNNKEL (reference sequence). This CDR3 region has 12 residues. The CDR3 sequence is CASSDIGSPLHF. The CDR3 DNA reads TGTGCCAGCAGCGACATAGGTTCACCCCTCCACTTT.

The chain carries TRBV12-5 and TRBJ2-1, with 10 positions matching TRBD2. Germline V lookup: CDR1 LGHNT, CDR2 FRNRAP. J lost 6 bases, V lost 5 bases, and 7 bases had no gene match. There are 15 residues in the CDR3. The CDR3 protein is CASGTSGELPNEQFF. CDR3 nucleotides: TGTGCTAGTGGTACTAGCGGGGAGCTACCCAATGAGCAGTTCTTC.

This chain links TRBV5-1 with TRBJ1-2; D perhaps matches TRBD1 (5 bases). CDR1 SGHRS and CDR2 YFSETQ come from the germline V gene. The CDR3 contains 14 residues. V was shortened by 3 bases and J by 3 bases, with 12 bases between the two germline ends. CDR3 amino acids: CASSWGVGDYGYTF. The CDR3 DNA reads TGCGCCAGCAGCTGGGGCGTAGGTGACTATGGCTACACCTTC.

The J gene is TRBJ1-1, the V gene TRBV30; 7 bases map to TRBD1. V was pared by 4 bases and J by 3 bases, with 2 bases of the junction left unmatched. The CDR3 is made up of 12 amino acids. CDR1 and CDR2 from the germline V gene are GTSNPN and SVGIG (reference sequence). CDR3 nucleotide sequence: TGTGCCTGGACAGGGGGATACACTGAAGCTTTCTTT. This encodes CAWTGGYTEAFF.